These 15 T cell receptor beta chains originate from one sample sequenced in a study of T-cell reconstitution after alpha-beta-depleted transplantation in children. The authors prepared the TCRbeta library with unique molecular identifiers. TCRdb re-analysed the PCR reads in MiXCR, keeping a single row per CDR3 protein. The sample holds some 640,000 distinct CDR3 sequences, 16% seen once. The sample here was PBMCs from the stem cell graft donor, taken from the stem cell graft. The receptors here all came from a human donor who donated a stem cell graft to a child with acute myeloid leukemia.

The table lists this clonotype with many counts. CDR3 sequence: CASSPEDGKEKLFF. CDR3 sequence (DNA): TGCGCCAGCAGCCCTGAGGACGGAAAGGAAAAACTGTTTTTT. The rearrangement uses TRBV5-1 and TRBJ1-4; D not certain. Trimming took off 4 bases at V and 8 bases at J, with 15 bases between the two ends. Germline values: CDR1 SGHRS, CDR2 YFSETQ. This CDR3 region has 14 residues. The variable domain in full, completed from reference TRBV5-1 and TRBJ1-4, reads KAGVTQTPRYLIKTRGQQVTLSCSPISGHRSVSWYQQTPGQGLQFLFEYFSETQRNKGNFPGRFSGRQFSNSRSEMNVSTLELGDSALYLCASSPEDGKEKLFFGSGTQLSVL.

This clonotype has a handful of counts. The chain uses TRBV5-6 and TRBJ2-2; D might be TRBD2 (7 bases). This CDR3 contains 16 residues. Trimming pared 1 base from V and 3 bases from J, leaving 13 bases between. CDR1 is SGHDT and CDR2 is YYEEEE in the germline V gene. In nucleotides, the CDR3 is TGTGCCAGCAGCTTGAGGGGGGGAGAGCACACCGGGGAGCTGTTTTTT. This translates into CASSLRGGEHTGELFF.

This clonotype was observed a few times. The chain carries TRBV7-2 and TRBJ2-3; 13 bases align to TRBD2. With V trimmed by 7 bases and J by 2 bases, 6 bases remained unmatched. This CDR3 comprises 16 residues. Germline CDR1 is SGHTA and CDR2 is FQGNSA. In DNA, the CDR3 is TGTGCCAGCACGACCGGGACTAGCGGGACCACAGATACGCAGTATTTT. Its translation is CASTTGTSGTTDTQYF.

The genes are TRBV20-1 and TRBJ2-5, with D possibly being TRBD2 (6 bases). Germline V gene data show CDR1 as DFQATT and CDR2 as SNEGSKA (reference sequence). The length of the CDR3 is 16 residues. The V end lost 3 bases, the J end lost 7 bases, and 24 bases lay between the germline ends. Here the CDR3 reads CSASPPPASVIWTQYF. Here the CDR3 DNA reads TGCAGTGCTAGCCCCCCACCCGCTAGCGTCATTTGGACCCAGTACTTC.

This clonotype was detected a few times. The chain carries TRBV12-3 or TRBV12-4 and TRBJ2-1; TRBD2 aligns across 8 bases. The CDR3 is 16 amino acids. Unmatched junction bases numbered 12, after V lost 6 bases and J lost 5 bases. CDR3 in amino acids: CASSSSGRGADNEQFF. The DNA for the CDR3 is TGTGCCAGCAGCTCCTCTGGGCGGGGGGCGGACAATGAGCAGTTCTTC.

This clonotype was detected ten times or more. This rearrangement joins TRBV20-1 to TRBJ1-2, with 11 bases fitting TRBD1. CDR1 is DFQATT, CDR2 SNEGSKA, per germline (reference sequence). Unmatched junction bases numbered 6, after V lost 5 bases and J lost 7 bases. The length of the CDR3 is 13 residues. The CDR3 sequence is CSAGDRGYGGYTF. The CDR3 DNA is TGCAGTGCTGGGGACAGGGGGTACGGTGGCTACACCTTC.

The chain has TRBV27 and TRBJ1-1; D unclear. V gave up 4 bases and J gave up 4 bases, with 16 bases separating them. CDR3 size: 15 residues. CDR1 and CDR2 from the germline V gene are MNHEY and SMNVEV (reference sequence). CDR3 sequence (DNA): TGTGCCAGCAGTTCCAGGTTACGGGCGGTCACTGAAGCTTTCTTT. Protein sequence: CASSSRLRAVTEAFF.

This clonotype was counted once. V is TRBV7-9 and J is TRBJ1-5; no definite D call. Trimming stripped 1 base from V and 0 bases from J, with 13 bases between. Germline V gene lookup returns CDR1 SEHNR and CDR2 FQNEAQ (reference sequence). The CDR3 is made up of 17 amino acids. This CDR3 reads CASSLGTSGSSNQPQHF. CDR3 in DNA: TGTGCCAGCAGCTTAGGGACTTCGGGGTCTAGCAATCAGCCCCAGCATTTT.

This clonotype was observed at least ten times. CDR3 bases: TGTGCCAGCACTACCAAGGGGAACACCATATATTTT. It yields the protein CASTTKGNTIYF. The gene calls are TRBV6-6 and TRBJ1-3, with D possibly TRBD1 on 5 matching bases. The length of the CDR3 is 12 residues. Trimming stripped 7 bases from V and 7 bases from J, with 11 bases between. Germline CDR1 MNHNY, CDR2 SVGAGI (reference sequence).

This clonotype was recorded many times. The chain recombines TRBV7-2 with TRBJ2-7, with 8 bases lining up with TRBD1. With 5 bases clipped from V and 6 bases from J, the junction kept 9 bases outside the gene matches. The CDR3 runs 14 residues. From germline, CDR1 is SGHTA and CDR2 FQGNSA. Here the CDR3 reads CASSGGQGGSEQYF. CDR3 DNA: TGTGCCAGCAGCGGTGGACAGGGCGGAAGCGAGCAGTACTTC.

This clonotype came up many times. CDR3 region: CSVGQDTGELFF. The CDR3 nucleotides read TGCAGCGTTGGACAGGACACCGGGGAGCTGTTTTTT. The gene calls are TRBV29-1 and TRBJ2-2; D may be TRBD1 (6 bases). The germline V gene has CDR1 SQVTM and CDR2 ANQGSEA. V lost 4 bases and J 3 bases, leaving 6 bases between the germline ends. This CDR3 is built from 12 residues.

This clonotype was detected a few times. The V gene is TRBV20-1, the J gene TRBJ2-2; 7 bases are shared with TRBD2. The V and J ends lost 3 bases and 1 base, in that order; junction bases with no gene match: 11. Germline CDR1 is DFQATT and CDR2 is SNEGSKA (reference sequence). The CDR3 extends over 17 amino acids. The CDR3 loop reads CSARKGGGTMNTGELFF. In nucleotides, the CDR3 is TGCAGTGCTAGGAAGGGCGGTGGGACTATGAACACCGGGGAGCTGTTTTTT.

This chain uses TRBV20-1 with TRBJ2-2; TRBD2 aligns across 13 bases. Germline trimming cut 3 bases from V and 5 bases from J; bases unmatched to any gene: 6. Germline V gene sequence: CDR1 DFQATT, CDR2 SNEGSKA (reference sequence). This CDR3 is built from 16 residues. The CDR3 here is CSASSRLAGGTGELFF. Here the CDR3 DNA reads TGCAGTGCTAGTTCCAGACTAGCGGGGGGTACCGGGGAGCTGTTTTTT.

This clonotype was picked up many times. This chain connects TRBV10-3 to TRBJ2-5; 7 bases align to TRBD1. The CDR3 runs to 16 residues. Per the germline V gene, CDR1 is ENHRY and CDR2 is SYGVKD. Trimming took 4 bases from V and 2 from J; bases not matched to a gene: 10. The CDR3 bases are TGTGCCATCAGTGCGTCAGTACAGGGGCGACAAGAGACCCAGTACTTC. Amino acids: CAISASVQGRQETQYF.

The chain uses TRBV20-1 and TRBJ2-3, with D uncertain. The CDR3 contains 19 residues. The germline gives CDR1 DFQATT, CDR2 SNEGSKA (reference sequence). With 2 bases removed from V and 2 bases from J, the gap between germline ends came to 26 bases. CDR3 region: CSARFKPRHIDYSTDTQYF. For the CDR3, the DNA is TGCAGTGCTAGATTTAAACCCAGGCACATTGATTATTCCACAGATACGCAGTATTTT.